This T cell receptor (beta chain) was captured by sequencing in a study of cytomegalovirus exposure and HLA in healthy donors. Study findings and constraints: The only immune exposure information that was available was CMV serostatus. Usually a TCR sequence was rare, but some public TCRs were found in many donors.

Worth noting for this clone: What it recognizes is unknown.

This CDR3 is built from 15 residues. The germline V gene encodes CDR1 MGHRA and CDR2 YSYEKL. After removal of 1 base from V and 1 base from J, the junction contained 1 base not matched to a gene. The PCR had 60 Vbeta and 13 Jbeta primers. Libraries were prepared by immunoSEQ multiplex PCR; TCRdb keeps only in-frame clonotypes and omits some of them. The sample holds 150,000 to 200,000 clones, approximately 80% seen once. The clonotype originates from a woman aged 45 to 65 in good health and CMV-seropositive. The sample taken for sequencing was PBMCs. The gene calls are TRBV4-1 and TRBJ1-5; 7 positions match TRBD1. This CDR3 reads CASSQVQGSNQPQHF. For the CDR3, the DNA is TGCGCCAGCAGCCAAGTACAGGGGAGCAATCAGCCCCAGCATTTT.